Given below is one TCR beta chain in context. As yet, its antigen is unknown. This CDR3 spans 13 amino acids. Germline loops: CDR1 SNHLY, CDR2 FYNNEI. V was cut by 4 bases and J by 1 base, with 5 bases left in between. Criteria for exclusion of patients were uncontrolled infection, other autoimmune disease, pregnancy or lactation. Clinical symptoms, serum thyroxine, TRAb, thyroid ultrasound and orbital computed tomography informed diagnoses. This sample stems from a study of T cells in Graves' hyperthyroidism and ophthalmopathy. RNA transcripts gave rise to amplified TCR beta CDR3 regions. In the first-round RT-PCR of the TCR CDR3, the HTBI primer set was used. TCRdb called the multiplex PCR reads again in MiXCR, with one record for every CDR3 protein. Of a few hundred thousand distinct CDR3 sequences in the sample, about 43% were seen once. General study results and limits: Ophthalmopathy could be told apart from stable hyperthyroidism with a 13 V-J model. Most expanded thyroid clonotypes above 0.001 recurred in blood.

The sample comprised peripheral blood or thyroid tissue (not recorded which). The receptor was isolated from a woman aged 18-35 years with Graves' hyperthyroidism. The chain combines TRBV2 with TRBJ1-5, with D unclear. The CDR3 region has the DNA TGTGCCAGCAGTGGCACGAGCAATCAGCCCCAGCATTTT. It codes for CASSGTSNQPQHF.